These T cell receptor beta chains were read from a single sample in a study of T-cell memory formation after mild COVID-19. TCRdb processed the 5' RACE reads anew with MiXCR; each CDR3 protein has one entry. Among 450,000 to 650,000 distinct CDR3 sequences, about 20% were seen once, and the ten largest hold 8.4%. The source material was PBMCs or a T cell subset sorted from them (not recorded which). The receptors stem from an adult woman who had mild COVID-19 (a few samples of this study predate the infection). Cell type and time point are not known. Each CDR3 is given with its conserved first and last residue. The D gene is left open where the match is weak. For some rows the clone size is stated as once, few or many, or as a class when expanded; others skip it.

>-|TRBJ1-5|TRBV20-1|-
CSARDGQGALNQPQHF
TGCAGTGCTAGAGACGGGCAGGGAGCCCTCAATCAGCCCCAGCATTTT
>-|TRBJ1-2|TRBV27|-
CASSFLGGRGGYTF
TGTGCCAGCAGTTTTCTAGGGGGGAGAGGTGGCTACACCTTC
>many|TRBJ2-6|TRBV9|-
CASSAYSGANVLTF
TGTGCCAGCAGCGCCTATTCTGGGGCCAACGTCCTGACTTTC
>few|TRBJ2-7|TRBV6-2/TRBV6-3|TRBD1
CASTDDRERHEQYF
TGTGCCAGCACCGACGACAGGGAACGACACGAGCAGTACTTC
>-|TRBJ2-2|TRBV4-1|TRBD2
CASSGVIAGVNTGELFF
TGCGCCAGCAGCGGAGTTATAGCGGGGGTAAACACCGGGGAGCTGTTTTTT
>-|TRBJ1-5|TRBV5-6|-
CASHRGNQPQHF
TGTGCCAGCCACCGGGGCAATCAGCCCCAGCATTTT
>-|TRBJ2-7|TRBV27|-
CASSLWGGPYEQYF
TGTGCCAGCAGTTTATGGGGGGGGCCCTACGAGCAGTACTTC
>few|TRBJ2-5|TRBV20-1|-
CSAIDLETQYF
TGCAGTGCTATTGATCTCGAGACCCAGTACTTC
>many|TRBJ1-6|TRBV11-2|-
CASSLGRQRNSPLHF
TGTGCCAGCAGCTTAGGTCGTCAGCGCAATTCACCCCTCCACTTT
>-|TRBJ1-2|TRBV4-1|-
CASSQDRVLVYGYTF
TGCGCCAGCAGCCAAGATAGGGTCTTGGTGTATGGCTACACCTTC
>-|TRBJ1-3|TRBV10-3|TRBD1
CAISESRTGTGNTIYF
TGTGCCATCAGTGAGTCCAGGACAGGGACCGGAAACACCATATATTTT
>few|TRBJ2-5|TRBV4-2|-
CASSQDLMGQETQYF
TGTGCCAGCAGCCAAGATCTAATGGGGCAAGAGACCCAGTACTTC
>few|TRBJ2-7|TRBV5-5|TRBD1
CASRPQTQGMTYEQYF
TGTGCCAGCAGACCACAAACACAGGGGATGACCTACGAGCAGTACTTC
>few|TRBJ2-7|TRBV24-1|TRBD1
CATSEGTGGGYEQYF
TGTGCCACCAGTGAAGGGACAGGGGGCGGATACGAGCAGTACTTC
>few|TRBJ2-1|TRBV7-9|-
CASSLNQGGRGDEQFF
TGTGCCAGCAGCTTAAATCAGGGTGGCCGCGGGGATGAGCAGTTCTTC
>-|TRBJ1-2|TRBV20-1|-
CSARAQGRSGYTF
TGCAGTGCTAGAGCTCAGGGGAGGAGTGGCTACACCTTC
>few|TRBJ1-1|TRBV20-1|TRBD1
CSACRTGAEAFF
TGCAGTGCTTGCAGGACAGGGGCTGAAGCTTTCTTT
>few|TRBJ2-1|TRBV12-3/TRBV12-4|TRBD2
CASTPLAGGNEQFF
TGTGCCAGCACCCCCCTAGCGGGAGGCAATGAGCAGTTCTTC
>few|TRBJ2-3|TRBV24-1|TRBD2
CATSDFSGGAPPDTQYF
TGTGCCACCAGTGATTTTAGCGGGGGTGCCCCTCCAGATACGCAGTATTTT
>-|TRBJ2-1|TRBV20-1|TRBD2
CSARGTSGGYNEQFF
TGCAGTGCTAGAGGGACTAGCGGGGGATACAATGAGCAGTTCTTC
>few|TRBJ2-2|TRBV29-1|-
CSVVRGAGTGELFF
TGCAGCGTTGTCAGGGGGGCGGGCACCGGGGAGCTGTTTTTT
>few|TRBJ2-3|TRBV4-3|-
CASSHKGQTDTQYF
TGCGCCAGCAGCCACAAAGGACAGACAGATACGCAGTATTTT
>-|TRBJ2-1|TRBV12-3/TRBV12-4|TRBD1
CASSLSGGWGREQFF
TGTGCCAGCAGTTTGTCAGGGGGCTGGGGCCGGGAGCAGTTCTTC
>-|TRBJ2-3|TRBV27|-
CASSPGGWSTDTQYF
TGTGCCAGCAGCCCCGGGGGTTGGAGCACAGATACGCAGTATTTT
>few|TRBJ1-6|TRBV6-5|-
CASSLQGHYRDNSPLHF
TGTGCCAGCAGTTTACAAGGGCACTATCGGGATAATTCACCCCTCCACTTT
>many|TRBJ2-2|TRBV5-1|-
CASSFRPNTGELFF
TGCGCCAGCAGCTTTCGGCCAAACACCGGGGAGCTGTTTTTT
>many|TRBJ2-7|TRBV4-3|TRBD1
CASSQGDRQYGVYEQYF
TGCGCCAGCAGCCAAGGGGACAGGCAATACGGGGTCTACGAGCAGTACTTC
>few|TRBJ1-4|TRBV7-2|-
CASSLGGVGEKLFF
TGTGCCAGCAGCTTAGGAGGGGTTGGGGAAAAACTGTTTTTC
>-|TRBJ2-1|TRBV7-9|-
CASSLVEVGRGSNEQFF
TGTGCCAGCAGCTTAGTAGAGGTGGGACGGGGTTCCAATGAGCAGTTCTTC
>-|TRBJ1-2|TRBV7-3|-
CASSPDGYYGYTF
TGTGCCAGCAGCCCGGACGGGTACTATGGCTACACCTTC
>many|TRBJ2-1|TRBV6-2/TRBV6-3|TRBD2
CASSWGLAGVRGEQFF
TGTGCCAGCAGCTGGGGACTAGCGGGGGTCCGAGGTGAGCAGTTCTTC
>-|TRBJ1-2|TRBV25-1|-
CASSELRGKGGSGYTF
TGTGCCAGCAGTGAATTAAGGGGAAAGGGGGGCTCTGGCTACACCTTC
>few|TRBJ1-2|TRBV19|-
CASSRSQDYGYTF
TGTGCCAGTAGTCGGTCCCAGGACTATGGCTACACCTTC
>few|TRBJ2-1|TRBV29-1|TRBD2
CSVPGLAGSYNEQFF
TGCAGCGTTCCGGGACTAGCGGGTAGCTACAATGAGCAGTTCTTC
>-|TRBJ2-1|TRBV18|TRBD2
CASSPSAGDYNEQFF
TGTGCCAGCTCACCTTCAGCGGGAGATTACAATGAGCAGTTCTTC
>-|TRBJ1-3|TRBV5-1|-
CASRDSLSSGNTIYF
TGCGCCAGCAGGGACAGCCTGAGCTCTGGAAACACCATATATTTT
>once|TRBJ1-1|TRBV2|-
CASTMGKGLNTEAFF
TGTGCCAGCACGATGGGCAAGGGACTGAACACTGAAGCTTTCTTT
>-|TRBJ1-1|TRBV2|-
CASSEEGVGVRSEAFF
TGTGCCAGCAGTGAAGAGGGGGTGGGTGTTCGGTCTGAAGCTTTCTTT
>few|TRBJ1-2|TRBV18|-
CASSPDSSYGYTF
TGTGCCAGCTCACCGGACAGCAGCTATGGCTACACCTTC
>-|TRBJ2-4|TRBV29-1|-
CSVDGGWDIQYF
TGCAGCGTTGATGGAGGGTGGGACATTCAGTACTTC
>-|TRBJ1-2|TRBV29-1|-
CSAGTRGGSYTF
TGCAGCGCTGGTACCCGGGGGGGAAGCTACACCTTC
>few|TRBJ2-1|TRBV20-1|-
CSVRRTGGYNEQFF
TGCAGTGTCAGGAGGACAGGAGGGTACAATGAGCAGTTCTTC
>many|TRBJ2-3|TRBV24-1|-
CATSDSRTDTQYF
TGTGCCACCAGTGATTCGCGGACAGATACGCAGTATTTT
>-|TRBJ1-1|TRBV5-1|-
CASSANRRDTEAFF
TGCGCCAGCAGCGCAAACAGAAGGGATACTGAAGCTTTCTTT
>few|TRBJ2-7|TRBV29-1|-
CSVGQFAYEQYF
TGCAGCGTTGGACAGTTCGCCTACGAGCAGTACTTC
>-|TRBJ1-1|TRBV7-8|TRBD1
CASSSPGQGLNTEAFF
TGTGCCAGCAGCTCCCCGGGACAGGGCCTGAACACTGAAGCTTTCTTT
>few|TRBJ1-1|TRBV24-1|-
CATTSADKNTEAFF
TGTGCCACCACCTCGGCCGATAAGAACACTGAAGCTTTCTTT
>many|TRBJ1-1|TRBV12-3/TRBV12-4|-
CASTRDRQTLEAFF
TGTGCCAGCACTCGCGACAGACAGACGCTTGAAGCTTTCTTT
>few|TRBJ2-3|TRBV20-1|-
CSARDLISWSTDTQYF
TGCAGTGCTAGAGATCTTATATCCTGGAGCACAGATACGCAGTATTTT
>few|TRBJ2-1|TRBV5-6|TRBD2
CASSPQTSGRAQFF
TGTGCCAGCAGCCCGCAGACTAGCGGGAGAGCGCAGTTCTTC
>-|TRBJ2-7|TRBV13|-
CASSLSTGTLRYEQYF
TGTGCCAGCAGCTTATCGACCGGGACTTTGAGGTACGAGCAGTACTTC
>few|TRBJ2-5|TRBV10-3|-
CAAKDSGPETQYF
TGTGCCGCGAAGGACTCGGGGCCCGAGACCCAGTACTTC
>-|TRBJ2-1|TRBV12-3/TRBV12-4|-
CASSPLLGSQFF
TGTGCCAGCAGTCCGCTGCTCGGGAGTCAGTTCTTC
>few|TRBJ1-5|TRBV7-2|TRBD1
CASSTRGGGRQPQHF
TGTGCCAGCAGCACCAGGGGAGGGGGCAGGCAGCCCCAGCATTTT
>-|TRBJ2-1|TRBV20-1|TRBD2
CSASRLAGSYNEQFF
TGCAGTGCTAGCCGACTAGCTGGCTCCTACAATGAGCAGTTCTTC
>-|TRBJ2-5|TRBV7-9|-
CASSLELKTQYF
TGTGCCAGCAGCTTAGAGTTGAAGACCCAGTACTTC
>-|TRBJ2-7|TRBV3-1|-
CASSPGNTGYEQYF
TGTGCCAGCAGCCCTGGAAATACGGGGTACGAGCAGTACTTC